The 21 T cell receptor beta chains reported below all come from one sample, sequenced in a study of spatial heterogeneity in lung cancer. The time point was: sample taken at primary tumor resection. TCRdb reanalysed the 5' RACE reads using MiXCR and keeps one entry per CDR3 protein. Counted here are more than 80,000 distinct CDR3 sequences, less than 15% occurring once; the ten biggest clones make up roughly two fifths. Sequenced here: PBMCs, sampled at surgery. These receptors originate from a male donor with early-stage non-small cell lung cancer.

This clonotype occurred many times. CDR3 sequence: CSASVVVTDTQYF. DNA for the CDR3: TGCAGTGCTAGTGTCGTGGTGACAGATACGCAGTATTTT. The J gene is TRBJ2-3, the V gene TRBV20-1; D unclear. V lost 3 bases and J lost 3, with 10 bases in between. CDR3 length: 13 amino acids. Germline lookup yields CDR1 DFQATT and CDR2 SNEGSKA (reference sequence).

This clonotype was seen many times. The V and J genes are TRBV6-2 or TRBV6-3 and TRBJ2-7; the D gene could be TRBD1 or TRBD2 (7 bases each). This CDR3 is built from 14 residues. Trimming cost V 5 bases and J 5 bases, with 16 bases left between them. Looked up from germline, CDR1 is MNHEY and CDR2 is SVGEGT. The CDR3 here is CASSTGAGADEQYF. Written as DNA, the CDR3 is TGTGCCAGCAGTACAGGGGCGGGAGCGGACGAGCAGTACTTC.

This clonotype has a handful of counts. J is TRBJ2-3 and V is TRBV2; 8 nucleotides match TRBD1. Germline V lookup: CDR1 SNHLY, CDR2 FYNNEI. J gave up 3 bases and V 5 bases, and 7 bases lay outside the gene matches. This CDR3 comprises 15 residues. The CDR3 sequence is CASSHAGGRTDTQYF. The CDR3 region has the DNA TGTGCCAGCAGTCACGCAGGGGGCCGGACAGATACGCAGTATTTT.

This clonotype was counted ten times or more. The CDR3 DNA is TGTGCCAGCAGAGGGGACGAACAGCCCCAGCATTTT. This codes for CASRGDEQPQHF. V is TRBV6-2 or TRBV6-3 and J is TRBJ1-5; tentative D call: TRBD1 (5 bases). The germline V gene encodes CDR1 MNHEY and CDR2 SVGEGT. Between the trimmed V and J ends, which lost 6 bases and 7 bases, there was a span of 10 bases. This CDR3 is built from 12 residues.

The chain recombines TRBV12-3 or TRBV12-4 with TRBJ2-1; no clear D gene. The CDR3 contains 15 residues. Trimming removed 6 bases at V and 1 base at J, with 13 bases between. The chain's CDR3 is CASRIGWGSYNEQFF. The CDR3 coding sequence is TGTGCCAGCAGGATCGGCTGGGGTTCCTACAATGAGCAGTTCTTC.

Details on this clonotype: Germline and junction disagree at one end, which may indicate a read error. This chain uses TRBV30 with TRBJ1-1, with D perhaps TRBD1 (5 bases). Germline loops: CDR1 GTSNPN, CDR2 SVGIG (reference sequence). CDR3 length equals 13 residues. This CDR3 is CAWSVRGSQEGFF. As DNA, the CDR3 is TGTGCCTGGAGTGTACGGGGCAGCCAAGAAGGTTTCTTT.

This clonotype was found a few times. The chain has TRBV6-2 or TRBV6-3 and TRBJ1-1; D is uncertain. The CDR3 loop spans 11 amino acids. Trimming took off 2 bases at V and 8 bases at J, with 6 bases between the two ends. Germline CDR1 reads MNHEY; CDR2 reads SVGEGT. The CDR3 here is CASSYRKEAFF. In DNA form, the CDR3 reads TGTGCCAGCAGTTACAGAAAAGAAGCTTTCTTT.

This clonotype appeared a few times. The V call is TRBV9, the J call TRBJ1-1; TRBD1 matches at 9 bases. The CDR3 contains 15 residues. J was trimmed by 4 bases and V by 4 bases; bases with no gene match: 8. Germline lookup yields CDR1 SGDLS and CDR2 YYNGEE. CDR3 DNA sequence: TGTGCCAGCAGCACCCTCGACAGGGGGTCCACTGAAGCTTTCTTT. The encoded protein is CASSTLDRGSTEAFF.

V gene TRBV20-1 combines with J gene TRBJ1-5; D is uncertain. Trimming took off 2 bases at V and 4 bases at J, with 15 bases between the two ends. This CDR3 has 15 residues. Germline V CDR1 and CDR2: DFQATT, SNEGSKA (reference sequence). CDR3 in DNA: TGCAGTGCTAGAAAGAGGCTGGTGGGGAATCAGCCCCAGCATTTT. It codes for CSARKRLVGNQPQHF.

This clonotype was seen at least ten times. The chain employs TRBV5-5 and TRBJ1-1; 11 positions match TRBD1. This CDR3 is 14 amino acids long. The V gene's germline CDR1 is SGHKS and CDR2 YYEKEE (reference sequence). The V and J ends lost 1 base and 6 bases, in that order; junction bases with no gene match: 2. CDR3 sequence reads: CASSLRGQGAEAFF. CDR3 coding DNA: TGTGCCAGCAGCTTGAGGGGACAGGGGGCTGAAGCTTTCTTT.

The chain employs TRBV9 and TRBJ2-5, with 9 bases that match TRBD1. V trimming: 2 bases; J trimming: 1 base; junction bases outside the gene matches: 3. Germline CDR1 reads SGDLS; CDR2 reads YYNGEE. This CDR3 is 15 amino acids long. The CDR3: CASSVGTGSQETQYF. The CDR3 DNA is TGTGCCAGCAGCGTCGGGACAGGGTCCCAAGAGACCCAGTACTTC.

The CDR3: CASSLNGGGQFF. The CDR3 DNA reads as TGTGCCAGCAGTTTAAATGGGGGCGGGCAGTTCTTC. The chain joins TRBV12-3 or TRBV12-4 to TRBJ2-1; TRBD1 might be the D (6 bases). The CDR3 length is 12 residues. V gave up 2 bases and J gave up 12 bases, with 11 bases separating them.

The CDR3 DNA reads as TGTGCCAGCAGCTTAATGGGAGGGACAGGGGCCTACAATGAGCAGTTCTTC. It encodes CASSLMGGTGAYNEQFF. The V call is TRBV7-3, the J call TRBJ2-1, with 10 nucleotides matching TRBD1. CDR1 and CDR2 from the germline V gene are SGHTA and FQGTGA. CDR3 length: 17 amino acids. After removal of 1 base from V and 2 bases from J, the junction contained 5 bases not matched to a gene.

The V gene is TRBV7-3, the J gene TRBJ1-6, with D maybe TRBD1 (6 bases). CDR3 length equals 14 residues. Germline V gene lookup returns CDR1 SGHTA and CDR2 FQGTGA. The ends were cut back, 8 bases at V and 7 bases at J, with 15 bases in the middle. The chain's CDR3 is CASSFTGNNSPLHF. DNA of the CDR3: TGTGCCAGCTCCTTTACAGGGAACAATTCACCCCTCCACTTT.

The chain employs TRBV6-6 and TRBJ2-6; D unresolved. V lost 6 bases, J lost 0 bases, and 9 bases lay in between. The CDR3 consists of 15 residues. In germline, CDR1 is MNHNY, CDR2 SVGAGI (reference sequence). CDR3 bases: TGTGCCAGCAGCAAAACAGTCTCTGGGGCCAACGTCCTGACTTTC. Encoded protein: CASSKTVSGANVLTF.

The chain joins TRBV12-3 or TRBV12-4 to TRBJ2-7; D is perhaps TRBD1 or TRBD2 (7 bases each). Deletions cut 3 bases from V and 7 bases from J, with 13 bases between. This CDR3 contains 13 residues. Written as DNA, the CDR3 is TGTGCCAGCAGTTTCGACAGGGAGGGTGAGCAGTACTTC. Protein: CASSFDREGEQYF.

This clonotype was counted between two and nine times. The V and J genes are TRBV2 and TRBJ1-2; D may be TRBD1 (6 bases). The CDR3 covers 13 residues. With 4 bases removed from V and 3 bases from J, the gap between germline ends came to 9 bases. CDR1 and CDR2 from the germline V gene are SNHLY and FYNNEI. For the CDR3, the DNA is TGTGCCAGCAGTGTGAACAGGGACTATGGCTACACCTTC. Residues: CASSVNRDYGYTF.

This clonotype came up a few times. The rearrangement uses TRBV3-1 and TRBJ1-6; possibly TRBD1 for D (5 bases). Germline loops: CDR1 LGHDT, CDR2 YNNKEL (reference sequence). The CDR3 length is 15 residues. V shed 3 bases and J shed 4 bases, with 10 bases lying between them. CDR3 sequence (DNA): TGTGCCAGCAGCCATCCCGAGGGGTATAATTCACCCCTCCACTTT. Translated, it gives CASSHPEGYNSPLHF.

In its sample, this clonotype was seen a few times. CDR3 in DNA: TGTGCCAGCTCACCCCGACAGGGAAATTCTGGCACTGAAGCTTTCTTT. Its translation is CASSPRQGNSGTEAFF. J is TRBJ1-1 and V is TRBV18; 7 bases align to TRBD1. This CDR3 contains 16 residues. The germline gives CDR1 KGHSH, CDR2 LQKENI. Unmatched junction bases numbered 11, after V lost 3 bases and J lost 4 bases.

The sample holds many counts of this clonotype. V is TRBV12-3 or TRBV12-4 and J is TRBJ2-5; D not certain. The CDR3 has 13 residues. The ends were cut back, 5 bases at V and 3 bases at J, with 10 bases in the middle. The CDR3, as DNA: TGTGCCAGCAGTACCGGAACAAAAGAGACCCAGTACTTC. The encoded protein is CASSTGTKETQYF.

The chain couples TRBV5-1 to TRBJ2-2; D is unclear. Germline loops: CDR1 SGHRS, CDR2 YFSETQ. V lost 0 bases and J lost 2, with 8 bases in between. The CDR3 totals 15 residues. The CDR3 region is CASSLALGNTGELFF. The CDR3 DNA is TGCGCCAGCAGCTTGGCCTTAGGAAACACCGGGGAGCTGTTTTTT.